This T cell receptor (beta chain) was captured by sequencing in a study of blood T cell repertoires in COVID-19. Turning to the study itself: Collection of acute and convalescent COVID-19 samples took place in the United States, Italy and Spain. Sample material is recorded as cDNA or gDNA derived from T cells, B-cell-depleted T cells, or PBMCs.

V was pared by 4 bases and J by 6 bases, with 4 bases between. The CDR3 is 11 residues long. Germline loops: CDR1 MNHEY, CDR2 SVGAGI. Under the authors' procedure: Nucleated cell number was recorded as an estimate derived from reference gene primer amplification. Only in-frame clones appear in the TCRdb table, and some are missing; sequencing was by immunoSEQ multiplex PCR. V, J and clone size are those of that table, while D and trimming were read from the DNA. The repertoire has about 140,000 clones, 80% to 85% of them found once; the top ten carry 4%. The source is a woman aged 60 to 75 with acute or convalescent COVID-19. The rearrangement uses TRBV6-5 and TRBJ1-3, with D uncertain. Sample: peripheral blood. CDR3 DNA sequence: TGTGCCAGCAGTTCCGTAAACACCATATATTTT. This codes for CASSSVNTIYF.